These 9 T cell receptor beta chains share one sample of origin, sequenced in a study of CD8+ T cells in alopecia areata. RNA was isolated and reverse transcribed to cDNA, the sequencing template. Clones were sequenced by immunoSEQ multiplex PCR, and TCRdb holds only the in-frame ones, with some missing. The sample includes about 160,000 clones, over 70% of them seen just once. The material sequenced was CD8+ T cells sorted from blood, taken at week 0. Receptors were obtained from a human donor with alopecia areata.

The chain couples TRBV5-1 to TRBJ2-3; 11 bases align to TRBD2. The junction had 1 base not matched to a gene; V was cut back by 0 bases and J by 4 bases. The CDR3 covers 15 residues. CDR1 and CDR2 from the germline V gene are SGHRS and YFSETQ. The CDR3 coding sequence is TGCGCCAGCAGCTTGGGACTAGCGGGGCCAGATACGCAGTATTTT. This encodes CASSLGLAGPDTQYF.

The rearrangement uses TRBV19 and TRBJ2-7, with 10 bases lining up with TRBD2. CDR1 is LNHDA, CDR2 SQIVND, per germline (reference sequence). J gave up 6 bases and V 3 bases, and 5 bases lay outside the gene matches. CDR3 size: 14 residues. Written as DNA, the CDR3 is TGTGCCAGTAGTATCGCTAGCGGGAGTATCGAGCAGTACTTC. Translation gives CASSIASGSIEQYF.

In its sample, this clone was seen once. This rearrangement joins TRBV5-1 to TRBJ2-1; TRBD1 agrees at 8 bases. Germline V lookup: CDR1 SGHRS, CDR2 YFSETQ. The CDR3 sequence is 16 residues long. J lost 0 bases, V lost 4 bases, and 6 bases had no gene match. CDR3: CASSVGTGGSYNEQFF. The CDR3 DNA is TGCGCCAGCAGCGTAGGGACAGGTGGCTCCTACAATGAGCAGTTCTTC.

This chain connects TRBV7-3 to TRBJ2-1, with 9 bases lining up with TRBD1. The V segment lost 5 bases and the J segment 6 bases; nucleotides outside the gene matches: 5. The CDR3 length is 14 residues. Germline assignment: CDR1 SGHTA and CDR2 FQGTGA. This chain's CDR3 is CASSMRQGGNEQFF. The CDR3 DNA is TGTGCCAGCAGCATGAGACAGGGGGGCAATGAGCAGTTCTTC.

This clone appeared a few times. This chain uses TRBV29-1 with TRBJ2-1; a weak D match, TRBD2 (6 bases). This CDR3 spans 12 amino acids. Trimming took 7 bases from V and 4 from J, leaving 11 bases between them. Looked up from germline, CDR1 is SQVTM and CDR2 is ANQGSEA. The CDR3 protein is CSAVAEYNEQFF. Written as DNA, the CDR3 is TGCAGCGCCGTAGCGGAATACAATGAGCAGTTCTTC.

The chain uses TRBV9 and TRBJ2-2; TRBD2 is a possible D gene (5 bases). CDR3 length: 14 amino acids. Germline V gene data show CDR1 as SGDLS and CDR2 as YYNGEE. Trimming left V 4 bases short and J 4 bases short, with 11 bases between. This CDR3 is CASSPGYGTGELFF. The DNA of the CDR3 is TGTGCCAGCAGCCCGGGGTATGGCACCGGGGAGCTGTTTTTT.

V is TRBV5-1 and J is TRBJ2-1; D is unresolved. CDR3 length equals 12 residues. Per germline, CDR1 SGHRS and CDR2 YFSETQ. V lost 1 base to trimming and J lost 7 bases, with 6 bases between them. The CDR3 loop is CASSLSGNEQFF. Written as DNA, the CDR3 is TGCGCCAGCAGCTTGTCCGGGAATGAGCAGTTCTTC.

V is TRBV5-1 and J is TRBJ2-3, with D tentatively TRBD2 (6 bases). This CDR3 is 20 amino acids long. CDR1 and CDR2 from the germline V gene are SGHRS and YFSETQ. Deletions cut 2 bases from V and 0 bases from J, with 25 bases between. Here the CDR3 DNA reads TGCGCCAGCAGCTTTCCGCCTAGCGCTGAAGTCGGGGCTAGCACAGATACGCAGTATTTT. This codes for CASSFPPSAEVGASTDTQYF.

The V gene is TRBV11-1, the J gene TRBJ2-1; TRBD1 might be the D (5 bases). Germline loops: CDR1 SGHAT, CDR2 FQDESV (reference sequence). The CDR3 loop spans 15 amino acids. The V end lost 1 base, the J end lost 2 bases, and 9 bases lay between the germline ends. The CDR3 region is CASSLGDSTYNEQFF. In DNA form, the CDR3 reads TGTGCCAGCAGCTTAGGAGACAGCACCTACAATGAGCAGTTCTTC.